The 3 T cell receptor beta chains listed next were all sequenced from one sample in a study of T cell changes during pregnancy in multiple sclerosis. Produced via immunoSEQ multiplex PCR; TCRdb's table is partial and in-frame only. The data contain tens of thousands of clones, roughly nine tenths of them singletons. The sequencing here drew on CD4+ T cells from peripheral blood mononuclear cells, taken in the first trimester of pregnancy. These receptors originate from a female donor with multiple sclerosis, enrolled in a pregnancy study.

This chain joins TRBV19 and TRBJ2-3; tentatively, D is TRBD1 (5 bases). This CDR3 has 14 amino acids. Deletions cut 6 bases from V and 2 bases from J, with 12 bases between. The germline gives CDR1 LNHDA, CDR2 SQIVND (reference sequence). The CDR3 loop is CASSLREATDTQYF. The CDR3 DNA follows: TGTGCCAGTAGCCTCAGGGAAGCCACAGATACGCAGTATTTT.

The J gene is TRBJ2-7, the V gene TRBV7-2; 7 nucleotides agree with TRBD1. This CDR3 contains 14 residues. CDR1 is SGHTA, CDR2 FQGNSA, per germline. J lost 3 bases, V lost 7 bases, and 9 bases had no gene match. This CDR3 is CASTPGQLIYEQYF. In DNA form, the CDR3 reads TGTGCCAGCACTCCGGGACAGCTTATCTACGAGCAGTACTTC. Together with reference TRBV7-2 and TRBJ2-7, the CDR3 gives the full variable domain: GAGVSQSPSNKVTEKGKDVELRCDPISGHTALYWYRQSLGQGLEFLIYFQGNSAPDKSGLPSDRFSAERTGGSVSTLTIQRTQQEDSAVYLCASTPGQLIYEQYFGPGTRLTVT.

The V call is TRBV29-1, the J call TRBJ2-7; D is ambiguous. Germline V lookup: CDR1 SQVTM, CDR2 ANQGSEA. V lost 1 base and J 0 bases, leaving 4 bases between the germline ends. The CDR3 covers 12 residues. In DNA, the CDR3 is TGCAGCGTTGAAGGACACTCCTACGAGCAGTACTTC. Translation gives CSVEGHSYEQYF.